This record concerns one T cell receptor (beta chain) sequence. The specificity of this receptor is unknown. No base quality information exists; no much larger clone differs at one position. To prepare the library, the immunoSEQ multiplex PCR assay was applied. RNA was extracted from all samples and reverse transcribed into cDNA, which served as template for TCR sequencing. First-strand cDNA was synthesized using SuperScript III with a 2:1 mix of oligo-dT and random hexamers. A synthetic immune receptor repertoire was used to gauge amplification bias, and whatever bias remained was removed computationally. The authors' analysis ran thus. After raw reads were preprocessed to remove errors, the CDR3 was defined following IMGT conventions as running from the conserved cysteine to phenylalanine. Clonality was computed by normalizing Shannon entropy by log2 of the number of productive unique TCRs and subtracting the result from 1. CD4 or CD8 identity of scalp clones was inferred by cross-referencing scalp TCRbeta sequences with sorted blood CD4 and CD8 repertoires. Imported from immuneACCESS, the table was reduced by TCRdb to in-frame sequences with V and J called. These copies leave out some clones; in studies compared against another copy, an unresolved V gene accounts for under half, and the cause of the remainder is not known. V, J and clone size are taken as reported in that table, and D and trimming were inferred from the DNA itself. This sample gives 140,000 to 150,000 clones in total; approximately 50% of them show up just once. 0.99% of the sample is taken by the ten largest.

This sample is drawn from a study of CD8+ T cells in alopecia areata (dated by TCRdb to 2017 to 2018). At the level of the whole study: The treated patients, all with moderate-to-severe alopecia areata, were enrolled in an open-label pilot trial of oral tofacitinib given at 5 to 10 mg twice daily. Scalp clonality was compared among normal scalp (n=4), patchy alopecia areata scalp (n=8), and alopecia totalis/universalis scalp (n=8). On the human side, TCRbeta sequencing was run on scalp tissue and on sorted CD4+ and CD8+ peripheral blood T cells from healthy controls and from alopecia areata patients with either patchy or totalis/universalis disease. RNA came from the PAXgene miRNA kit for fixed scalp, the miRNeasy kit for PBMCs, and the RNeasy kit for mouse skin. Patients received tofacitinib for 6 to 18 months and were then followed off drug for 6 months to check for delayed response and recurrence. High-throughput TCRbeta sequencing was used to examine T cell clonal expansion in alopecia areata in both the C3H/HeJ mouse model and human patients. Biopsies were taken from tofacitinib-treated patients at baseline and at 4 and 24 weeks of treatment, and a later scalp biopsy was taken in several of the tofacitinib-treated patients. immunoSEQ multiplex PCR using 35 Vbeta forward primers and 13 Jbeta reverse primers was used to amplify TCRbeta CDR3 regions. Overall study outcomes, separate from this receptor: Compared with normal scalp, lesional scalp, particularly in alopecia totalis/universalis, had higher clonality and more expanded CD8+ clones, which suggests antigenic drive. Unlike mouse skin, where gammadelta T cells dominate, normal human skin contains resident alphabeta T cells that get sequenced too, which complicates analysis of the scalp TCR repertoire. Shared TCR sequences between patients were less evident than in mice, which may be partly attributable to HLA diversity in the patient population.

From cysteine to phenylalanine, the CDR3 is 15 amino acids long. Left in the record is the CDR3 DNA by itself, 45 bases read in frame from the first base. V and J are truncated by 0 bases and 1 base respectively, leaving an intervening sequence of 9 bases. The germline V gene (reference sequence) gives CDR1 as LNHNV and CDR2 as YYDKDF. The time point label on this specimen signifies: baseline before oral tofacitinib. From alopecia areata patients, peripheral blood was collected along with lesional scalp punch biopsies. PBMCs were isolated by density centrifugation and stained for CD3, CD4 and CD8, after which CD4+ and CD8+ T cells were sorted on a FACSAria.

Recombination linked TRBV15 to TRBJ2-5; the D segment cannot be called with confidence. This TCR was recovered from a human donor with alopecia areata. The sequenced sample was CD4+ T cells sorted from blood, obtained at week 0. CDR3 loop: CATSRDMGGQETQYF. The sequence in DNA is TGTGCCACCAGCAGAGATATGGGTGGCCAAGAGACCCAGTACTTC.